These 26 T cell receptor beta chains were all obtained from the same sample, sequenced in a study of T-cell reconstitution after alpha-beta-depleted transplantation in children. Unique molecular identifiers featured in how the TCRbeta library was prepared. One entry per CDR3 protein results from TCRdb running MiXCR on the PCR reads. The sample yields about 210,000 distinct CDR3 sequences, more than 15% seen once. This sample comprised PBMCs, mostly from graft donor cells, obtained 360 days after TCRalphabeta/CD19-depleted stem cell transplant. Receptors originate from a male patient between 2 and 10 years old who had a stem cell transplant for acute lymphoblastic leukemia, so the T cells may come from the graft donor.

There are a few counts of this clonotype. The rearrangement joins TRBV5-1 to TRBJ2-7; 8 nucleotides align to TRBD1. Losses at the gene ends were 5 bases for V and 6 bases for J; bases not matched to a gene: 7. This CDR3 region has 13 residues. Germline V gene data show CDR1 as SGHRS and CDR2 as YFSETQ. The CDR3 reads CASSNQGAIEQYF. The CDR3 DNA follows: TGCGCCAGCAGTAATCAGGGGGCTATCGAGCAGTACTTC. Looking up the rest from reference TRBV5-1 and TRBJ2-7 gives the full variable domain: KAGVTQTPRYLIKTRGQQVTLSCSPISGHRSVSWYQQTPGQGLQFLFEYFSETQRNKGNFPGRFSGRQFSNSRSEMNVSTLELGDSALYLCASSNQGAIEQYFGPGTRLTVT.

This clonotype showed up many times. V gene TRBV5-1 combines with J gene TRBJ1-1, with D possibly being TRBD1 (5 bases). V lost 1 base and J lost 0, with 10 bases in between. Germline V gene data show CDR1 as SGHRS and CDR2 as YFSETQ. This CDR3 region has 15 residues. The CDR3 DNA follows: TGCGCCAGCAGCTTGCTCCCAGGGATGAACACTGAAGCTTTCTTT. It specifies CASSLLPGMNTEAFF.

There are many counts of this clonotype. The rearrangement joins TRBV10-3 to TRBJ2-7; D might be TRBD1 (5 bases). The CDR3 length is 16 residues. In germline, CDR1 is ENHRY, CDR2 SYGVKD. Trimming removed 3 bases at V and 3 bases at J, with 18 bases between. DNA for the CDR3: TGTGCCATCAGTGATTTTTCTGGCAGGGCCCACTACGAGCAGTACTTC. Translation gives CAISDFSGRAHYEQYF.

This clonotype was detected a few times. The CDR3 region is CATGLAGRLSGELFF. DNA of the CDR3: TGTGCCACGGGATTGGCAGGGAGATTGTCCGGGGAGCTGTTTTTT. V and J are TRBV24-1 and TRBJ2-2; D may match TRBD1 or TRBD2 (5 bases each). Deletions cut 10 bases from V and 6 bases from J, with 20 bases between. CDR3 length: 15 residues. From germline, CDR1 is KGHDR and CDR2 SFDVKD.

The V and J genes are TRBV15 and TRBJ1-3; D remains unclear. This CDR3 comprises 14 residues. CDR1 and CDR2 from the germline V gene are LNHNV and YYDKDF (reference sequence). V was cut by 1 base and J by 0 bases, with 4 bases left in between. CDR3 sequence reads: CATSRGISGNTIYF. As DNA, the CDR3 is TGTGCCACCAGCAGAGGGATCTCTGGAAACACCATATATTTT.

This chain's CDR3 is CASRSQRGWNTEAFF. In nucleotides, the CDR3 is TGTGCCAGCAGATCCCAGAGAGGTTGGAACACTGAAGCTTTCTTT. The chain uses TRBV28 and TRBJ1-1; D remains unclear. The V and J ends lost 6 bases and 1 base respectively, with 15 bases between them. This CDR3 spans 15 amino acids. Germline V gives CDR1 MDHEN, CDR2 SYDVKM.

This clonotype has more than one count but fewer than ten. The gene calls are TRBV3-1 and TRBJ2-7; D unclear. V lost 1 base, J lost 6 bases, and 10 bases lay in between. CDR1 is LGHDT, CDR2 YNNKEL, per germline (reference sequence). The CDR3 is made up of 13 amino acids. The CDR3 DNA sequence: TGTGCCAGCAGCCAAGTTCGAGCCATCGAGCAGTACTTC. It yields the protein CASSQVRAIEQYF.

V is TRBV20-1 and J is TRBJ2-7; TRBD2 matches 7 bases. This CDR3 comprises 14 residues. V dropped 2 bases and J dropped 3; count of bases not matched to a gene: 7. From germline, CDR1 is DFQATT and CDR2 SNEGSKA (reference sequence). CDR3 nucleotides: TGCAGTGCTAGAAGCGGGGTAATGAACTACGAGCAGTACTTC. This sequence encodes CSARSGVMNYEQYF.

This clonotype was seen a single time. The rearrangement joins TRBV12-3 or TRBV12-4 to TRBJ2-3; 7 bases fit TRBD1. The CDR3 runs to 15 residues. V lost 3 bases, J lost 6 bases, and 9 bases stayed unmatched. The CDR3 loop reads CASSFRQGTRDTQYF. For the CDR3, the DNA is TGTGCCAGCAGTTTCCGACAGGGAACCAGGGATACGCAGTATTTT.

The chain joins TRBV13 to TRBJ2-7, with a tentative D call TRBD2 (6 bases). The germline V and J ends were trimmed by 5 bases and 3 bases, with 17 bases remaining between them. CDR3 size: 15 residues. CDR1 is PRHDT and CDR2 is FYEKMQ in the germline V gene (reference sequence). The CDR3 coding sequence is TGTGCCAGCAGCACCCGGGGGACGGGACTCTACGAGCAGTACTTC. Translated, it gives CASSTRGTGLYEQYF.

The chain has TRBV12-3 or TRBV12-4 and TRBJ1-4; the D is unclear. The CDR3 is made up of 13 amino acids. The germline V and J ends were trimmed by 6 bases and 0 bases, with 5 bases remaining between them. The CDR3 DNA is TGTGCCAGCAGCATAGCAACTAATGAAAAACTGTTTTTT. It codes for CASSIATNEKLFF.

The V call is TRBV2, the J call TRBJ2-3; D not certain. Germline V gene sequence: CDR1 SNHLY, CDR2 FYNNEI. The V gene lost 2 bases and the J gene lost 7 bases, with 13 bases spanning the gap. This CDR3 comprises 14 residues. DNA for the CDR3: TGTGCCAGCAGTGAACGTCTCCTGGGGAATACGCAGTATTTT. Translation gives CASSERLLGNTQYF.

This clonotype appeared a few times. This chain connects TRBV12-3 or TRBV12-4 to TRBJ2-7; weak D call: TRBD1 (5 bases). This CDR3 region has 12 residues. Trimming left V 6 bases short and J 5 bases short, with 11 bases between. CDR3 in amino acids: CASSLQANEQYF. Here the CDR3 DNA reads TGTGCCAGCAGCCTACAGGCGAACGAGCAGTACTTC.

Of note for this clonotype: This CDR3 fails to terminate in the conserved phenylalanine or tryptophan, so it likely reflects a read error. This sequence joins TRBV20-1 and TRBJ1-1; a weak D match, TRBD1 (5 bases). The CDR3 length is 12 residues. Germline CDR1 and CDR2: DFQATT and SNEGSKA (reference sequence). V gave up 0 bases and J gave up 10 bases, with 12 bases separating them. CDR3 protein: CSARDGGGGAFY. The CDR3 bases are TGCAGTGCTAGAGATGGGGGTGGGGGAGCTTTCTAT.

This clonotype turned up a few times. This sequence joins TRBV12-3 or TRBV12-4 and TRBJ2-2; D is unresolved. Trimming stripped 10 bases from V and 4 bases from J, with 16 bases between. The CDR3 has 14 amino acids. The CDR3 spells CATTALESTGELFF. CDR3 coding DNA: TGTGCCACCACAGCTCTCGAAAGCACCGGGGAGCTGTTTTTT.

A few counts support this clonotype. The chain uses TRBV19 and TRBJ1-5, with 7 bases lining up with TRBD1. V was pared by 11 bases and J by 6 bases, with 10 bases of the junction left unmatched. This CDR3 is 13 amino acids long. The germline gives CDR1 LNHDA, CDR2 SQIVND (reference sequence). In nucleotides, the CDR3 is TGTGCCGGCTCGGACAGGCTGGGTCAGCCCCAGCATTTT. The encoded protein is CAGSDRLGQPQHF.

This clonotype was detected only a few times. The rearrangement links TRBV9 to TRBJ2-2; unclear D gene. The V and J ends lost 3 bases and 8 bases respectively, with 14 bases between them. The CDR3 length is 14 residues. CDR1 is SGDLS, CDR2 YYNGEE, per germline. The CDR3 nucleotides read TGTGCCAGCAGCGGTTTCGACCCTCTGGGGGAGCTGTTTTTT. Residues: CASSGFDPLGELFF.

The table lists this clonotype with a few counts. The CDR3 nucleotides are TGTGCCAGCACCCAGAATGAAAAACTGTTTTTT. As protein: CASTQNEKLFF. The chain joins TRBV6-2 or TRBV6-3 to TRBJ1-4; D unclear. CDR3 size: 11 residues. The V end lost 7 bases, the J end lost 5 bases, and 5 bases lay between the germline ends. In germline, CDR1 is MNHEY, CDR2 SVGEGT.

The J gene is TRBJ1-3, the V gene TRBV5-1, with D perhaps matching TRBD1 (6 bases). CDR1 is SGHRS, CDR2 YFSETQ, per germline. Trimming removed 0 bases from V and 0 bases from J, with 13 bases in between. The CDR3 contains 17 residues. The DNA of the CDR3 is TGCGCCAGCAGCTTGGATTACAGGGCCCACTCTGGAAACACCATATATTTT. This translates into CASSLDYRAHSGNTIYF.

This clonotype was observed a few times. V is TRBV9 and J is TRBJ2-7; D call uncertain. The ends were cut back, 0 bases at V and 4 bases at J, with 8 bases in the middle. The germline V gene has CDR1 SGDLS and CDR2 YYNGEE. CDR3 length equals 13 residues. The CDR3 is CASSVDSGYEQYF. CDR3 sequence (DNA): TGTGCCAGCAGCGTAGATTCGGGTTACGAGCAGTACTTC.

In this sample, this clonotype turned up a few times. The rearrangement uses TRBV15 and TRBJ2-4; D is perhaps TRBD1 or TRBD2 (5 bases each). CDR3 length: 17 amino acids. CDR1 and CDR2 from the germline V gene are LNHNV and YYDKDF (reference sequence). Trimming pared 0 bases from V and 0 bases from J, leaving 12 bases between. CDR3 nucleotide sequence: TGTGCCACCAGCAGAGATCATACAGGACTAGCCAAAAACATTCAGTACTTC. This gives the protein CATSRDHTGLAKNIQYF.

This clonotype was seen a few times. The chain uses TRBV9 and TRBJ2-1; 9 bases agree with TRBD2. The CDR3 is 15 amino acids. Germline-derived CDR1 and CDR2 are SGDLS and YYNGEE. After removal of 6 bases from V and 2 bases from J, the junction contained 6 bases not matched to a gene. CDR3 loop: CASNGASGTYNEQFF. The CDR3 DNA sequence: TGTGCCAGCAATGGGGCTAGCGGGACCTACAATGAGCAGTTCTTC.

There are a few counts of this clonotype. The rearrangement uses TRBV20-1 and TRBJ2-7; tentatively, D is TRBD1 (6 bases). The CDR3 contains 12 residues. CDR1 is DFQATT and CDR2 is SNEGSKA in the germline V gene (reference sequence). Trimming shortened V by 0 bases and J by 5 bases, and 8 bases separated the two germline ends. Written as DNA, the CDR3 is TGCAGTGCTAGAGAGGGGGCAGACGAGCAGTACTTC. Amino acids: CSAREGADEQYF.

The rearrangement links TRBV20-1 to TRBJ2-7; possible D gene TRBD1, 6 bases. This CDR3 contains 15 residues. V lost 0 bases, J lost 4 bases, and 16 bases lay in between. Germline CDR1 DFQATT, CDR2 SNEGSKA (reference sequence). The CDR3 nucleotides are TGCAGTGCTAGAGACTACTCGAGACAGGCGTACGAGCAGTACTTC. Translated: CSARDYSRQAYEQYF.

V and J are TRBV11-3 and TRBJ2-5; TRBD2 might be the D (6 bases). This CDR3 spans 15 amino acids. The V gene lost 3 bases and the J gene lost 2 bases, with 13 bases spanning the gap. Germline V lookup: CDR1 SGHNT, CDR2 YENEEA. The CDR3 DNA reads as TGTGCCAGCAGCTTGTGGGGGGATATTCAAGAGACCCAGTACTTC. This sequence encodes CASSLWGDIQETQYF.

This chain uses TRBV19 with TRBJ2-7; no clear D. Germline loops: CDR1 LNHDA, CDR2 SQIVND (reference sequence). V was pared by 3 bases and J by 7 bases, with 10 bases between. The CDR3 spans 12 residues. This CDR3 reads CASSIWGQEQYF. CDR3 nucleotide sequence: TGTGCCAGTAGTATCTGGGGTCAGGAGCAGTACTTC.